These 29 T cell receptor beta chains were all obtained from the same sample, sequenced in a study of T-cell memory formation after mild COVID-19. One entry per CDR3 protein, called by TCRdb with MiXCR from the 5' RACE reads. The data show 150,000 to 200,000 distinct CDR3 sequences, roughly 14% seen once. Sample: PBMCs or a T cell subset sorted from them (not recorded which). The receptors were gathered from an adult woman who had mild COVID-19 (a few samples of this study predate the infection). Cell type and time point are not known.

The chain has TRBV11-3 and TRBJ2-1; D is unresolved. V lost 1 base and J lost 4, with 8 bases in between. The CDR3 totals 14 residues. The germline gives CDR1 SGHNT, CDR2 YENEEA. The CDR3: CASSLGFVYNEQFF. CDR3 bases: TGTGCCAGCAGCTTAGGATTCGTTTACAATGAGCAGTTCTTC.

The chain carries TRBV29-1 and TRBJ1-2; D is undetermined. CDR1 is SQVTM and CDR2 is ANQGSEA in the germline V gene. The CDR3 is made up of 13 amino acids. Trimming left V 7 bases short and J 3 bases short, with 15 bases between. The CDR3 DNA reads TGCAGCGCCGTCGGGGAAACAGACTATGGCTACACCTTC. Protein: CSAVGETDYGYTF.

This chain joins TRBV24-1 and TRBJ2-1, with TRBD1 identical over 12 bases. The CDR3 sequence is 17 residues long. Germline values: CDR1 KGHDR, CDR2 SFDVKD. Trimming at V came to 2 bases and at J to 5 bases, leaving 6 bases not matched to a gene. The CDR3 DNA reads TGTGCCACCAGTGATTCCCCGGGACAGGGGGCCAACAATGAGCAGTTCTTC. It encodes CATSDSPGQGANNEQFF.

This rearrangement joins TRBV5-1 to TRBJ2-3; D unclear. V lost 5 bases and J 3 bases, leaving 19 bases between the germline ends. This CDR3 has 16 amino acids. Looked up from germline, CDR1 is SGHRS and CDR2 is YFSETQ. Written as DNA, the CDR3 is TGCGCCAGCAGAGCTTCGGGTCTGGTTCGTACAGATACGCAGTATTTT. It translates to CASRASGLVRTDTQYF.

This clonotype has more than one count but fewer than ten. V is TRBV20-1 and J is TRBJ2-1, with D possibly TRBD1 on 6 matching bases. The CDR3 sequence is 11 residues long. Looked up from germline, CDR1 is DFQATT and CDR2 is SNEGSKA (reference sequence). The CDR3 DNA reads TGCAGGGGGACACAGGGAAATGAGCAGTTCTTC. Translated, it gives CRGTQGNEQFF.

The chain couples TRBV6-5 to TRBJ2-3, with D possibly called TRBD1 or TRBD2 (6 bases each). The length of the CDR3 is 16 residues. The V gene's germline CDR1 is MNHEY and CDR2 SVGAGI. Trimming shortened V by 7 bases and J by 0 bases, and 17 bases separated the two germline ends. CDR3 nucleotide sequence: TGTGCCAGCACCCATGGGGGGCACCTAAGCACAGATACGCAGTATTTT. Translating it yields CASTHGGHLSTDTQYF.

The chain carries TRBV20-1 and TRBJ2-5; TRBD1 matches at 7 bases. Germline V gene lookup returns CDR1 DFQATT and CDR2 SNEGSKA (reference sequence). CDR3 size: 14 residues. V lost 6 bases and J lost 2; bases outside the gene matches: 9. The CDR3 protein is CSAYGTAIQETQYF. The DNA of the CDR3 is TGCAGTGCGTATGGGACAGCTATACAAGAGACCCAGTACTTC.

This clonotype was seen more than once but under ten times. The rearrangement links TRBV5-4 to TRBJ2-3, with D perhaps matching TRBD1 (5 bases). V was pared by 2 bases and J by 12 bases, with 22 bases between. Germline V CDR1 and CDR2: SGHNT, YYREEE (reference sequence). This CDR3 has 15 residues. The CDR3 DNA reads TGTGCCAGCAGCTTATCTCAGGCCTCAGGGATCTCTCAGTATTTT. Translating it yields CASSLSQASGISQYF.

CDR3: CASSQGTGLYGYTF. The CDR3 bases are TGTGCCAGCAGCCAAGGAACAGGGCTCTATGGCTACACCTTC. This chain joins TRBV3-1 and TRBJ1-2; maybe TRBD1 (6 bases). V was clipped by 1 base and J by 4 bases, with 10 bases between them. Germline CDR1 is LGHDT and CDR2 is YNNKEL (reference sequence). The CDR3 is 14 residues long.

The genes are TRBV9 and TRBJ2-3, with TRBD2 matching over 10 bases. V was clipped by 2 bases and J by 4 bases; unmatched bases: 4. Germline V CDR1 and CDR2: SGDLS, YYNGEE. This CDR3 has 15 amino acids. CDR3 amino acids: CASSVSGGFPDTQYF. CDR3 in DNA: TGTGCCAGCAGCGTTAGCGGGGGGTTCCCAGATACGCAGTATTTT.

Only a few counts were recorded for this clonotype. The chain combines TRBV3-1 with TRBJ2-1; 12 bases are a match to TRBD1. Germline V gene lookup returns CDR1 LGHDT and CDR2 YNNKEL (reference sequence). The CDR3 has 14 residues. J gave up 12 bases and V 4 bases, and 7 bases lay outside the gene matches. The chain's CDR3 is CASSLGQGAGGQFF. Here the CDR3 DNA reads TGTGCCAGCAGCCTGGGACAGGGGGCGGGCGGGCAGTTCTTC.

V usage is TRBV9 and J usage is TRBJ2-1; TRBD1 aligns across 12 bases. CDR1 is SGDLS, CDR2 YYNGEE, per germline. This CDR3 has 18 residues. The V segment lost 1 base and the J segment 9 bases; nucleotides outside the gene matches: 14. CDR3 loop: CASSVPSSGTGGRSEQFF. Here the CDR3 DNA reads TGTGCCAGCAGCGTACCTAGTTCCGGGACAGGGGGCCGCAGTGAGCAGTTCTTC. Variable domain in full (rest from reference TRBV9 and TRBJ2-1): DSGVTQTPKHLITATGQRVTLRCSPRSGDLSVYWYQQSLDQGLQFLIQYYNGEERAKGNILERFSAQQFPDLHSELNLSSLELGDSALYFCASSVPSSGTGGRSEQFFGPGTRLTVL.

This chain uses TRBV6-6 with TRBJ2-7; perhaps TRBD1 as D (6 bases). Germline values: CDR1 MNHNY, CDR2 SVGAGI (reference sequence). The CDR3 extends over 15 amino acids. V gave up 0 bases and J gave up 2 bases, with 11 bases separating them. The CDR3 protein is CASSYSPTGAYEQYF. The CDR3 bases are TGTGCCAGCAGTTACTCTCCGACAGGAGCCTACGAGCAGTACTTC.

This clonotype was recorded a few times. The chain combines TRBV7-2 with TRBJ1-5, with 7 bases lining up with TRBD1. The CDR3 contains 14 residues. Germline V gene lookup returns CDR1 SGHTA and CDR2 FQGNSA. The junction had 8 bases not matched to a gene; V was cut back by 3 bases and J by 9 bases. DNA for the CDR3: TGTGCCAGCAGCTTCGACAGGGCTGGGGGGCCCCAGCATTTT. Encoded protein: CASSFDRAGGPQHF.

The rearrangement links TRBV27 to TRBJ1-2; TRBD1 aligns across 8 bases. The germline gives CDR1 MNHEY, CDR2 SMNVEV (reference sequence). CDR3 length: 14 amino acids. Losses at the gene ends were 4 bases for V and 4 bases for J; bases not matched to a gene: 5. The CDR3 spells CASSSQGATYGYTF. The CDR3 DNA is TGTGCCAGCAGTTCCCAGGGGGCCACCTATGGCTACACCTTC.

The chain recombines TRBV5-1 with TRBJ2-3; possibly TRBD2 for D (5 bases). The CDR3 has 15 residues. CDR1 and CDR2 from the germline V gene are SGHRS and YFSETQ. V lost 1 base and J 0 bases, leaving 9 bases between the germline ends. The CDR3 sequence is CASSLFAGSTDTQYF. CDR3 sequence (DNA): TGCGCCAGCAGCTTGTTTGCGGGCAGCACAGATACGCAGTATTTT.

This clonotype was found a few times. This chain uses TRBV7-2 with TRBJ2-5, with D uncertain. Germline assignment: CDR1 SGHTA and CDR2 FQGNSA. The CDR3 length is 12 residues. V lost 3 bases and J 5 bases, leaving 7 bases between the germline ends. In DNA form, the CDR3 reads TGTGCCAGCAGCTTCTGGCATGAGACCCAGTACTTC. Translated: CASSFWHETQYF. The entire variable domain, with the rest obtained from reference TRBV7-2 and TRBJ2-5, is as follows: GAGVSQSPSNKVTEKGKDVELRCDPISGHTALYWYRQSLGQGLEFLIYFQGNSAPDKSGLPSDRFSAERTGGSVSTLTIQRTQQEDSAVYLCASSFWHETQYFGPGTRLLVL.

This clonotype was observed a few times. CDR3 DNA sequence: TGCAGTGTGGATCAGGGTCGTACGCAGTATTTT. Translated, it gives CSVDQGRTQYF. V is TRBV20-1 and J is TRBJ2-3, with D possibly TRBD1 on 5 matching bases. The CDR3 extends over 11 amino acids. Per germline, CDR1 DFQATT and CDR2 SNEGSKA (reference sequence). Trimming removed 7 bases at V and 8 bases at J, with 13 bases between.

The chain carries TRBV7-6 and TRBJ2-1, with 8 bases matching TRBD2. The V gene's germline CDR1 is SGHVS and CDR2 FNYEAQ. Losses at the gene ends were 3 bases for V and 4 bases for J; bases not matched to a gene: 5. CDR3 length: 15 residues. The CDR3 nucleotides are TGTGCCAGCAGCTTTCGGGGGGGCTTTTACAATGAGCAGTTCTTC. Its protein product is CASSFRGGFYNEQFF.

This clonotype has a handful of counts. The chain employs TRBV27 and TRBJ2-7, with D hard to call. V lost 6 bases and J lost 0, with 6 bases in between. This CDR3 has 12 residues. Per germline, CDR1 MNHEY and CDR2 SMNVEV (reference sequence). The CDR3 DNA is TGTGCCAGCAGGGGGTTCTCCTACGAGCAGTACTTC. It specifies CASRGFSYEQYF.

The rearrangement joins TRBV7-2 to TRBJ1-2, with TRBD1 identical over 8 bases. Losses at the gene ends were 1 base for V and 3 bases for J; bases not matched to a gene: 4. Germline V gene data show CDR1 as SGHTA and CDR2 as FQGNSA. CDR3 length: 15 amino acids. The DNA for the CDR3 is TGTGCCAGCAGCTTAGTCGCAGGGGGCTACTATGGCTACACCTTC. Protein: CASSLVAGGYYGYTF.

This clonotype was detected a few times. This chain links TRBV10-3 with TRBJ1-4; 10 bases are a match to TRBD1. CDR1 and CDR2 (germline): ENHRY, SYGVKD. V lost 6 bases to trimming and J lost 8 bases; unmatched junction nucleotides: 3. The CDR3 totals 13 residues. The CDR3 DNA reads TGTGCCATCAGCGGGACAGGGGACGAAAAACTGTTTTTT. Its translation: CAISGTGDEKLFF.

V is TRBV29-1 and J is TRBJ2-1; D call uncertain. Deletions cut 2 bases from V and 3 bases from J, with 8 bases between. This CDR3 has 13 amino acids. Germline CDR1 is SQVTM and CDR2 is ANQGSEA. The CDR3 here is CSVERQVYNEQFF. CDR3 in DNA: TGCAGCGTTGAACGGCAGGTCTACAATGAGCAGTTCTTC.

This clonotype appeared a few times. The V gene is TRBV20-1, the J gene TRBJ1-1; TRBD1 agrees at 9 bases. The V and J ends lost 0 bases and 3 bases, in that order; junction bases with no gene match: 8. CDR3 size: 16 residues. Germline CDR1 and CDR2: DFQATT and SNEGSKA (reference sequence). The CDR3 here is CSARDSGTGWDTEAFF. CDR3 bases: TGCAGTGCTAGAGATTCTGGGACAGGGTGGGACACTGAAGCTTTCTTT.

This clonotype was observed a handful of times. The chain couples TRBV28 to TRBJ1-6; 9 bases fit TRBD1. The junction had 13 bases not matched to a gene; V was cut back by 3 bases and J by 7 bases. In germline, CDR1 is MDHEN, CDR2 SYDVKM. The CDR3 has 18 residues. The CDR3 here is CASSFLGTGGAGNSPLHF. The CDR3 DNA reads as TGTGCCAGCAGTTTTCTTGGTACAGGGGGCGCCGGGAATTCACCCCTCCACTTT.

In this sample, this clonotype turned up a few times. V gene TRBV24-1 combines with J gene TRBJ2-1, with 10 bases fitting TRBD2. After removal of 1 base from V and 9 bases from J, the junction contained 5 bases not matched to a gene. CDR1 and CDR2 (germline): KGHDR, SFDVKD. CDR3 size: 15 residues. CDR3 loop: CATSDFASGSGEQFF. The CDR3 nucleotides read TGTGCCACCAGTGATTTCGCTAGCGGGAGTGGTGAGCAGTTCTTC.

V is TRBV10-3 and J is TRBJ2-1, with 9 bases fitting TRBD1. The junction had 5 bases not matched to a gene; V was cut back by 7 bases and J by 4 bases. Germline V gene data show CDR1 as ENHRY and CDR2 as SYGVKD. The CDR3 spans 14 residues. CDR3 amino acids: CAITPGQGYNEQFF. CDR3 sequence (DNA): TGTGCCATCACCCCGGGACAGGGTTACAATGAGCAGTTCTTC.

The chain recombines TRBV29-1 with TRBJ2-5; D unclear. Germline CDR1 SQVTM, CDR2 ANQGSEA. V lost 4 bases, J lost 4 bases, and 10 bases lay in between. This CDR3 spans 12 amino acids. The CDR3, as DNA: TGCAGCGTTGGGACGGTAGGAGAGACCCAGTACTTC. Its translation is CSVGTVGETQYF.

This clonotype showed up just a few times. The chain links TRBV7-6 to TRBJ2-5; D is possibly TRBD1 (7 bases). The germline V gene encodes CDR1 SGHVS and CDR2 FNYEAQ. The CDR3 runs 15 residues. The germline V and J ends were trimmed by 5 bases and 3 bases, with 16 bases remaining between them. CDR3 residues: CASSHPGGTEETQYF. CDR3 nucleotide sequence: TGTGCCAGCAGCCACCCAGGGGGGACGGAAGAGACCCAGTACTTC. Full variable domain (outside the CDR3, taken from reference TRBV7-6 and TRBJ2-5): GAGVSQSPRYKVTKRGQDVALRCDPISGHVSLYWYRQALGQGPEFLTYFNYEAQQDKSGLPNDRFSAERPEGSISTLTIQRTEQRDSAMYRCASSHPGGTEETQYFGPGTRLLVL.